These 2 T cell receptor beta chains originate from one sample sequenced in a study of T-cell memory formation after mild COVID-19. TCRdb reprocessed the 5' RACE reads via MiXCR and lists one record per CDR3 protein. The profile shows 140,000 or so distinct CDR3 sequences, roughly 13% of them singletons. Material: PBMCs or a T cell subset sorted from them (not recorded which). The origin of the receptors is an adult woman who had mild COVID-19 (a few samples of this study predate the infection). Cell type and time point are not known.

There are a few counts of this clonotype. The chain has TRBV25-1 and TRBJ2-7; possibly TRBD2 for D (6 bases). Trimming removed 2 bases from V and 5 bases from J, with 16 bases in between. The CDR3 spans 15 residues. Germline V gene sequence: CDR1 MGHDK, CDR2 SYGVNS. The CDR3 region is CASSEGGWGSHEQYF. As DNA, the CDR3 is TGTGCCAGCAGTGAAGGGGGGTGGGGGAGCCACGAGCAGTACTTC.

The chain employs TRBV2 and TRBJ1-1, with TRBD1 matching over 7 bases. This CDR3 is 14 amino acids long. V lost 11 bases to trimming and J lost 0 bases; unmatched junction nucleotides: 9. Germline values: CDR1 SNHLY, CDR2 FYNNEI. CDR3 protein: CAAEWGQMNTEAFF. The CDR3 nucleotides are TGTGCCGCAGAGTGGGGACAGATGAACACTGAAGCTTTCTTT.